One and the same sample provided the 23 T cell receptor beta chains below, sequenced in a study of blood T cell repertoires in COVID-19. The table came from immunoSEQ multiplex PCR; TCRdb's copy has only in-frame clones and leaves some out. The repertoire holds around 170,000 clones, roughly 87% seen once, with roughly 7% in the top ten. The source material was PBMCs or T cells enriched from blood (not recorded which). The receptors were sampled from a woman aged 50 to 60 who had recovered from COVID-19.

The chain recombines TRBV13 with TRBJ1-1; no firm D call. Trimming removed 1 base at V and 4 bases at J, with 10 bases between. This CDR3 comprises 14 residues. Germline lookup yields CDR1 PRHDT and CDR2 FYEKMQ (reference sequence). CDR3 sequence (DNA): TGTGCCAGCAGCTTAGAAAGCGGTGGCACTGAAGCTTTCTTT. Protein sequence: CASSLESGGTEAFF.

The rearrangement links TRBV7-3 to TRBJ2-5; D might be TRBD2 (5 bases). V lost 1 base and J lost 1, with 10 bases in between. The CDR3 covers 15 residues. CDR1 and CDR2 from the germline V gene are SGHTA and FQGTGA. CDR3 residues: CASSLRPSSQETQYF. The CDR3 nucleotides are TGTGCCAGCAGCTTAAGGCCTAGCAGCCAAGAGACCCAGTACTTC. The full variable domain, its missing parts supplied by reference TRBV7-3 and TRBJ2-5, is GAGVSQTPSNKVTEKGKYVELRCDPISGHTALYWYRQSLGQGPEFLIYFQGTGAADDSGLPNDRFFAVRPEGSVSTLKIQRTERGDSAVYLCASSLRPSSQETQYFGPGTRLLVL.

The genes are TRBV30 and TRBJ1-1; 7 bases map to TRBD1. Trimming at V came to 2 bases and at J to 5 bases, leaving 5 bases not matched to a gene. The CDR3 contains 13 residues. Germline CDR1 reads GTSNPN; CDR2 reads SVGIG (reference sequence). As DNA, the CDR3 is TGTGCCTGGAGTATTTCAGGGGGGACTGAAGCTTTCTTT. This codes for CAWSISGGTEAFF.

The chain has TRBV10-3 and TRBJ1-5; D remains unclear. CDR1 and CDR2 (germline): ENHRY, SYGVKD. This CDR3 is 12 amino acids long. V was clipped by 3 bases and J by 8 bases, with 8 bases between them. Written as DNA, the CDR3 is TGTGCCATCAGTGACGGTGAGAAGCCCCAGCATTTT. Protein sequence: CAISDGEKPQHF.

CDR3 bases: TGTGCCAGCAGTTACTTGGGCGGGAGGTCGAGCGAGCAGTACTTC. This codes for CASSYLGGRSSEQYF. The J gene is TRBJ2-7, the V gene TRBV6-5, with 8 positions matching TRBD2. CDR1 is MNHEY and CDR2 is SVGAGI in the germline V gene. The CDR3 has 15 residues. With V trimmed by 1 base and J by 6 bases, 8 bases remained unmatched.

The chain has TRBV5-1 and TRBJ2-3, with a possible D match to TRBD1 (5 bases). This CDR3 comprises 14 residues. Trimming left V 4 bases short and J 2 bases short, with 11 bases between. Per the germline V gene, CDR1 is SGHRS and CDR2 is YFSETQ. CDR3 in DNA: TGCGCCAGCAGCATCCGACAGACCACAGATACGCAGTATTTT. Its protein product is CASSIRQTTDTQYF.

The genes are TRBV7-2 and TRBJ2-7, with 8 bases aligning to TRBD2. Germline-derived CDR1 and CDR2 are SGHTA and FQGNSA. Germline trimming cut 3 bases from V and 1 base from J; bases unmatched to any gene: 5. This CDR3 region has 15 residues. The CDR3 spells CASSFRLAGSYEQYF. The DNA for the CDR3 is TGTGCCAGCAGCTTTCGGCTAGCGGGTTCCTACGAGCAGTACTTC.

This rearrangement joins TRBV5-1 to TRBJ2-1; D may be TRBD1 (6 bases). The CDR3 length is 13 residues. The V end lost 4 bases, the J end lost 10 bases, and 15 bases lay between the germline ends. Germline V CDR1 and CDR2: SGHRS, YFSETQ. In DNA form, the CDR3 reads TGCGCCAGCAGCCCGTTGACAGGCAGCGAGCAGTTCTTC. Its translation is CASSPLTGSEQFF. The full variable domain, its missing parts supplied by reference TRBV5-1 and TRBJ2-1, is KAGVTQTPRYLIKTRGQQVTLSCSPISGHRSVSWYQQTPGQGLQFLFEYFSETQRNKGNFPGRFSGRQFSNSRSEMNVSTLELGDSALYLCASSPLTGSEQFFGPGTRLTVL.

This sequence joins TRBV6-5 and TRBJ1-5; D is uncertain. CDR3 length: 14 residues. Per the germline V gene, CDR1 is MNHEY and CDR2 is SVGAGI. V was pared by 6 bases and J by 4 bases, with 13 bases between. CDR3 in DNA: TGTGCCAGCAGCCCCCTTGGGCAGAATCAGCCCCAGCATTTT. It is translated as CASSPLGQNQPQHF.

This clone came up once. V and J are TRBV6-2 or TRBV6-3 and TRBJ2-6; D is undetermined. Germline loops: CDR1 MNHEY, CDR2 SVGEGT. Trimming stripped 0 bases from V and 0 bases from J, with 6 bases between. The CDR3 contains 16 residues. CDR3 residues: CASSYSMSSGANVLTF. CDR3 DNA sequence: TGTGCCAGCAGTTACTCGATGAGCTCTGGGGCCAACGTCCTGACTTTC.

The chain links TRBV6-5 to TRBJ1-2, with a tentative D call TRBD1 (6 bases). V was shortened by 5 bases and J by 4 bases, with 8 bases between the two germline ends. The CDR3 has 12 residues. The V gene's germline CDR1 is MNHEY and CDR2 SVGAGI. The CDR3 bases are TGTGCCAGCAGTACAGGGCCCTATGGCTACACCTTC. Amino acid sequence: CASSTGPYGYTF.

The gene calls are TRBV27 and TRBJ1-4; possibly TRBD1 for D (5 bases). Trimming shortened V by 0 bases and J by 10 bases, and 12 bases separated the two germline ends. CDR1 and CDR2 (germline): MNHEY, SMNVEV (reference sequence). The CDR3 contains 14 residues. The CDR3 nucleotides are TGTGCCAGCAGTTTATCAGGCAGGGATAGAAAACTGTTTTTT. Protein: CASSLSGRDRKLFF. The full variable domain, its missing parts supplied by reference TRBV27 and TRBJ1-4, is EAQVTQNPRYLITVTGKKLTVTCSQNMNHEYMSWYRQDPGLGLRQIYYSMNVEVTDKGDVPEGYKVSRKEKRNFPLILESPSPNQTSLYFCASSLSGRDRKLFFGSGTQLSVL.

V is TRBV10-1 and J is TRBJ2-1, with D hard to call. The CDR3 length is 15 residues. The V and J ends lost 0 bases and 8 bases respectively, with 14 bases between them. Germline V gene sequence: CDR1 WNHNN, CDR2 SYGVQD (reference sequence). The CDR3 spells CASSESRPGSYEQFF. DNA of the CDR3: TGCGCCAGCAGTGAGTCGAGGCCCGGAAGCTATGAGCAGTTCTTC.

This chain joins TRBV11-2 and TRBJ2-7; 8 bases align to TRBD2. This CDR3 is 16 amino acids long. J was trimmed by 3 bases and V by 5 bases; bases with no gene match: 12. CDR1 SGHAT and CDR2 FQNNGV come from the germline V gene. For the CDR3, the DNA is TGTGCCAGCAGCCCAAGACTCCAAGCGGGAGACTACGAGCAGTACTTC. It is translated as CASSPRLQAGDYEQYF.

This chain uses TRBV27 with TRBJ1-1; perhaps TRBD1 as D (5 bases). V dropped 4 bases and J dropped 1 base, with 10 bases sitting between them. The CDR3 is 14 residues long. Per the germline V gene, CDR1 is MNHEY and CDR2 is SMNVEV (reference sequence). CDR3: CASSSGGSNTEAFF. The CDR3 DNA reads TGTGCCAGCAGTTCGGGGGGTTCGAACACTGAAGCTTTCTTT.

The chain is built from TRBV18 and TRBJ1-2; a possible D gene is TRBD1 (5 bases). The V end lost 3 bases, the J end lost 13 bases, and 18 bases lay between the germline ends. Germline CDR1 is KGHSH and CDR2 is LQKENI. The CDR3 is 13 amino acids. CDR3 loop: CASSPYRDSLRTF. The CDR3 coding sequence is TGTGCCAGCTCACCTTACCGGGACTCCCTTCGCACCTTC.

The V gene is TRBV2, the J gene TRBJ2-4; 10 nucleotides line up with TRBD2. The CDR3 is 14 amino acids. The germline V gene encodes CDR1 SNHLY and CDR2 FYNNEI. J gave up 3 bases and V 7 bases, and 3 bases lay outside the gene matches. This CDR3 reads CASTSGRNKNIQYF. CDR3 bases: TGTGCCAGCACTAGCGGGAGAAACAAAAACATTCAGTACTTC. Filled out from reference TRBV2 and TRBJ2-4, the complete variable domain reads EPEVTQTPSHQVTQMGQEVILRCVPISNHLYFYWYRQILGQKVEFLVSFYNNEISEKSEIFDDQFSVERPDGSNFTLKIRSTKLEDSAMYFCASTSGRNKNIQYFGAGTRLSVL.

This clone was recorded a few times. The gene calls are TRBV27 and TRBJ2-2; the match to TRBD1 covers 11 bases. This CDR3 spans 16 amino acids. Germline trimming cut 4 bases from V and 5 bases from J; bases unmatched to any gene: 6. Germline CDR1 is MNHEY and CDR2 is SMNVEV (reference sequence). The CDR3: CASSSWTGGMTGELFF. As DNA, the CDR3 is TGTGCCAGCAGTTCCTGGACAGGGGGCATGACCGGGGAGCTGTTTTTT.

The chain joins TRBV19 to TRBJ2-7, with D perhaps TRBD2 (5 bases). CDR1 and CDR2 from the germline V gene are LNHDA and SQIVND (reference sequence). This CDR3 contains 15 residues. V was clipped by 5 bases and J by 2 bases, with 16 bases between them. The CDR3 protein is CASSFYAGTPYEQYF. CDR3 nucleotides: TGTGCCAGTAGTTTTTACGCGGGTACTCCCTACGAGCAGTACTTC. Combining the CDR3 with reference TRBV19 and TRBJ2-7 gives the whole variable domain DGGITQSPKYLFRKEGQNVTLSCEQNLNHDAMYWYRQDPGQGLRLIYYSQIVNDFQKGDIAEGYSVSREKKESFPLTVTSAQKNPTAFYLCASSFYAGTPYEQYFGPGTRLTVT.

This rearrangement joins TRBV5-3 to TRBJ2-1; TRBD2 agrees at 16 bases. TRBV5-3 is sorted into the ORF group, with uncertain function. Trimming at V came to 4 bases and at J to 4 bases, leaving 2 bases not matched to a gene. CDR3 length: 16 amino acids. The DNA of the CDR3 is TGTGCCAGAAGCCCGGGACTAGCGGGGGGGTACAATGAGCAGTTCTTC. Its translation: CARSPGLAGGYNEQFF.

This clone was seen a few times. CDR3: CASSLFYEQFF. Here the CDR3 DNA reads TGTGCCAGCAGTTTGTTCTATGAGCAGTTCTTC. This rearrangement joins TRBV25-1 to TRBJ2-1, with D hard to call. Germline V CDR1 and CDR2: MGHDK, SYGVNS. Trimming stripped 5 bases from V and 8 bases from J, with 7 bases between. The CDR3 runs to 11 residues.

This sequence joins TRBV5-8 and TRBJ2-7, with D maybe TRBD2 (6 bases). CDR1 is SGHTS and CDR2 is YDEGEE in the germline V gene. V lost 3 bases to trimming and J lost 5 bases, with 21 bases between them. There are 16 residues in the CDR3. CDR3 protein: CASSSEETSKRNEQYF. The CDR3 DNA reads TGTGCCAGCAGCTCTGAAGAGACTAGTAAAAGAAACGAGCAGTACTTC.

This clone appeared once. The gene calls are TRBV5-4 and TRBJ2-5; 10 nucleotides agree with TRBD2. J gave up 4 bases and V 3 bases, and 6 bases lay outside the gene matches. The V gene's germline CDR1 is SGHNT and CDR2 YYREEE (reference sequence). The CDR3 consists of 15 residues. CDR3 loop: CASSSGLAVGETQYF. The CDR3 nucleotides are TGTGCCAGCAGCTCCGGACTAGCGGTGGGAGAGACCCAGTACTTC.